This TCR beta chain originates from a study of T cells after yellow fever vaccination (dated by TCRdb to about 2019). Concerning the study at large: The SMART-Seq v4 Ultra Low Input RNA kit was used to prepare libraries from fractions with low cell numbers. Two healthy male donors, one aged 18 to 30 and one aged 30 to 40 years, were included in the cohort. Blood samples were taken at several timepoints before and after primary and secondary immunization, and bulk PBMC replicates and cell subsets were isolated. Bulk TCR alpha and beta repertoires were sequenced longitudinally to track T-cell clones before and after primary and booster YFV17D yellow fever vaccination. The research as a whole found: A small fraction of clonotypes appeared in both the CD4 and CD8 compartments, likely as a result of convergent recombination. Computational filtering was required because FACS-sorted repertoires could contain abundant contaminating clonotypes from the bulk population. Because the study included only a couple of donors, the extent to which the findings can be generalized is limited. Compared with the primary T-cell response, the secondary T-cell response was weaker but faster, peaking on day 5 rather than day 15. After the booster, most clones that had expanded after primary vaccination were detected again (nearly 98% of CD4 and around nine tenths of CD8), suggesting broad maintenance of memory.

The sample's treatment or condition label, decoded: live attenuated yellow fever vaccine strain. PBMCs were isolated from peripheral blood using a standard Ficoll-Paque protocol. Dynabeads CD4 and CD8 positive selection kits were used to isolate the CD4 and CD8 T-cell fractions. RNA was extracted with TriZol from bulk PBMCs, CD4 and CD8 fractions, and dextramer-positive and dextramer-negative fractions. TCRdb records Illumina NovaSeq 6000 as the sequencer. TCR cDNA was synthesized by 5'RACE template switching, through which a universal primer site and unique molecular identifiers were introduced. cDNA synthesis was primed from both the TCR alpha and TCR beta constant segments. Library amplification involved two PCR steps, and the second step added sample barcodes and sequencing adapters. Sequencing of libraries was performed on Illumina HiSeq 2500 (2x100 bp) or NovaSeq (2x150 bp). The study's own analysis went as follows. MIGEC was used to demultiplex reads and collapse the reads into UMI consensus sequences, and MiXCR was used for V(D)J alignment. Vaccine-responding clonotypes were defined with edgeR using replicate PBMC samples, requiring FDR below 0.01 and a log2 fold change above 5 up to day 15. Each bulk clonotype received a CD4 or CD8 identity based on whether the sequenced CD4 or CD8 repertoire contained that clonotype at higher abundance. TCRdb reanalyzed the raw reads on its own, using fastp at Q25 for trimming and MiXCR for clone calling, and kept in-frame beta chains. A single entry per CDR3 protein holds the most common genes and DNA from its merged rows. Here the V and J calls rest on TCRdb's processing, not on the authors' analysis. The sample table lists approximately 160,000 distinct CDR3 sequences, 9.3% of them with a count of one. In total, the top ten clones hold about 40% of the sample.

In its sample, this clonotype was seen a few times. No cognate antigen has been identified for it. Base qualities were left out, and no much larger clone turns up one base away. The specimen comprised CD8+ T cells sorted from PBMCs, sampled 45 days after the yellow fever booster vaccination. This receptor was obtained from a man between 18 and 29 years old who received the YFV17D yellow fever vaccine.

The CDR3 is CASSHQGTRVPYGYTF. Read as DNA, the sequence is TGCGCCAGCAGCCACCAAGGGACCCGGGTACCGTATGGCTACACCTTC. The sequence links TRBV4-3 to TRBJ1-2; a weak D assignment points to TRBD1 (5 bases agree). The trim is 3 bases for V and 5 bases for J, with a gap of 19 bases between the germline ends. The germline V gene gives CDR1 as LGHNA and CDR2 as YSLEER. Taken from cysteine to phenylalanine, the CDR3 has 16 residues. The sequence is cut down to CDR3 DNA, 48 bases in frame from base 1.